Below are 9 T cell receptor beta chains sequenced from a single sample in a study of T cells in localized non-small cell lung cancer. The assay was immunoSEQ multiplex PCR, and TCRdb's table has in-frame clones only and misses some. The top ten hold under 25% of the sample, which has 20,000 to 25,000 clones, approximately 90% seen once. The source was PBMCs, collected before any cancer treatment. All receptors derive from a man aged 40 to 69 with stage II squamous cell lung carcinoma.

The chain carries TRBV7-9 and TRBJ2-2, with TRBD1 identical over 7 bases. J gave up 10 bases and V 3 bases, and 8 bases lay outside the gene matches. Germline assignment: CDR1 SEHNR and CDR2 FQNEAQ (reference sequence). CDR3 size: 14 residues. DNA of the CDR3: TGTGCCAGCAGCTTTGCCGGGACAGTAAAGGAGCTGTTTTTT. Protein sequence: CASSFAGTVKELFF.

The chain has TRBV19 and TRBJ1-4; D perhaps matches TRBD1 (5 bases). V dropped 6 bases and J dropped 8 bases, with 16 bases sitting between them. Germline V CDR1 and CDR2: LNHDA, SQIVND (reference sequence). This CDR3 comprises 14 residues. CDR3 in DNA: TGTGCCAGTAGATCGGGACGGAATGGGGAAAAACTGTTTTTT. Its protein is CASRSGRNGEKLFF.

This clone was counted between two and nine times. The rearrangement links TRBV9 to TRBJ2-7; 8 positions agree with TRBD1. Looked up from germline, CDR1 is SGDLS and CDR2 is YYNGEE. After removal of 7 bases from V and 3 bases from J, the junction contained 3 bases not matched to a gene. The CDR3 loop spans 12 amino acids. CDR3 sequence: CASGTGDYEQYF. The DNA of the CDR3 is TGTGCCAGCGGGACAGGCGACTACGAGCAGTACTTC.

This clone was picked up one time. The chain employs TRBV5-1 and TRBJ2-2; the match to TRBD1 covers 10 bases. The CDR3 consists of 15 residues. The J segment lost 6 bases and the V segment lost 4 bases, leaving 6 bases of the junction unmatched. The V gene's germline CDR1 is SGHRS and CDR2 YFSETQ. As DNA, the CDR3 is TGCGCCAGCAGCGTAGCGGGACAGGGGCCCGGGGAGCTGTTTTTT. This codes for CASSVAGQGPGELFF.

This rearrangement joins TRBV7-9 to TRBJ2-5; D perhaps matches TRBD2 (5 bases). Trimming removed 5 bases at V and 2 bases at J, with 18 bases between. This CDR3 comprises 16 residues. CDR1 SEHNR and CDR2 FQNEAQ come from the germline V gene (reference sequence). This CDR3 reads CASSDYSSWKQETQYF. CDR3 coding DNA: TGTGCCAGCAGCGACTACAGTTCGTGGAAACAAGAGACCCAGTACTTC.

The CDR3 spells CASRGGTANTEAFF. The CDR3 DNA reads TGTGCCAGCAGGGGCGGGACAGCGAACACTGAAGCTTTCTTT. The chain uses TRBV6-5 and TRBJ1-1; 7 bases are shared with TRBD1. CDR1 is MNHEY and CDR2 is SVGAGI in the germline V gene. The CDR3 extends over 14 amino acids. V dropped 6 bases and J dropped 1; count of bases not matched to a gene: 5.

V usage is TRBV9 and J usage is TRBJ2-7, with D possibly being TRBD1 (6 bases). The V gene lost 0 bases and the J gene lost 4 bases, with 8 bases spanning the gap. CDR3 length: 13 amino acids. Germline CDR1 SGDLS, CDR2 YYNGEE. In nucleotides, the CDR3 is TGTGCCAGCAGCGTAGCTACAGGGTACGAGCAGTACTTC. Translating it yields CASSVATGYEQYF.

The chain combines TRBV6-6 with TRBJ1-4, with D tentatively TRBD1 (5 bases). CDR1 and CDR2 from the germline V gene are MNHNY and SVGAGI (reference sequence). The CDR3 has 15 amino acids. V shed 5 bases and J shed 8 bases, with 18 bases lying between them. The CDR3 is CASSTTDTRGEKLFF. In DNA form, the CDR3 reads TGTGCCAGCAGTACGACAGATACCAGAGGGGAAAAACTGTTTTTT.

V and J are TRBV20-1 and TRBJ2-1; D not certain. The CDR3 runs 10 residues. Trimming removed 6 bases from V and 8 bases from J, with 8 bases in between. Germline V gene sequence: CDR1 DFQATT, CDR2 SNEGSKA (reference sequence). CDR3 sequence (DNA): TGCAGTGCAGGGTCGGATGAGCAGTTCTTC. It specifies CSAGSDEQFF.